Included here is one T cell receptor (beta chain) sequence, with context. This CDR3 has 14 residues. J was trimmed by 4 bases and V by 4 bases; bases with no gene match: 6. Germline V lookup: CDR1 SGHTA, CDR2 FQGNSA. This entry is derived from a study of CD8+ T cells in alopecia areata. TCR sequencing used cDNA made by reverse transcription of extracted RNA. Assay: immunoSEQ multiplex PCR; the TCRdb copy retains only in-frame clones and omits some. The table includes under 350,000 clones, roughly 50% detected once. Documented treatment: oral pan-JAK inhibitor, 5-10 mg twice daily. Obtained from alopecia areata patients were lesional scalp punch biopsies along with peripheral blood.

The receptor comes from a human donor with alopecia areata. The chain links TRBV7-2 to TRBJ1-2; 7 nucleotides match TRBD1. The specimen was CD4+ T cells sorted from blood, collected at week 24, from a patient treated with tofacitinib. The chain's CDR3 is CASSYPGQVYGYTF. CDR3 DNA: TGTGCCAGCAGCTACCCAGGACAGGTCTATGGCTACACCTTC. Supplemented by reference TRBV7-2 and TRBJ1-2, the full variable domain reads GAGVSQSPSNKVTEKGKDVELRCDPISGHTALYWYRQSLGQGLEFLIYFQGNSAPDKSGLPSDRFSAERTGGSVSTLTIQRTQQEDSAVYLCASSYPGQVYGYTFGSGTRLTVV.